The source of this TCR beta chain is a study of cytomegalovirus exposure and HLA in healthy donors. PCR used 60 Vbeta primers and 13 Jbeta primers. The table came from immunoSEQ multiplex PCR; TCRdb's copy has only in-frame clones and leaves some out. Counted here are around 180,000 clones, around 79% occurring once; the ten biggest clones make up roughly 1.6%. The CDR3 consists of 13 residues. The V and J ends lost 9 bases and 7 bases respectively, with 16 bases between them. Germline assignment: CDR1 LNHDA and CDR2 SQIVND (reference sequence). This TCR came from a woman aged 45-65 years in good health and CMV-seronegative. V and J are TRBV19 and TRBJ1-5; weak D call: TRBD1 (6 bases). The sample consisted of PBMCs. Here the CDR3 reads CASATGPEQPQHF. The CDR3 nucleotides are TGTGCCAGCGCGACAGGTCCGGAGCAGCCCCAGCATTTT.